The 2 T cell receptor beta chains given below trace back to one sample, sequenced in a study of T-cell reconstitution after alpha-beta-depleted transplantation in children. TCRbeta library construction was performed incorporating unique molecular identifiers. One entry per CDR3 protein results from TCRdb running MiXCR on the PCR reads. The sample has fewer than 550,000 distinct CDR3 sequences, under 13% seen once; the top ten hold roughly 6%. Sequences were derived from PBMCs from the stem cell graft donor, sampled from the stem cell graft. The receptor set was obtained from a human donor who donated a stem cell graft to a child with acute myeloid leukemia.

This clonotype has only a few counts. The chain uses TRBV29-1 and TRBJ1-4, with 11 nucleotides matching TRBD1. Trimming removed 7 bases from V and 8 bases from J; junction bases left unmatched: 9. The CDR3 has 14 amino acids. CDR1 SQVTM and CDR2 ANQGSEA come from the germline V gene. The CDR3 spells CSATGTGGREKLFF. The CDR3 nucleotides are TGCAGCGCCACAGGGACAGGGGGGAGGGAAAAACTGTTTTTT.

On this clonotype: The CDR3 does not close with the conserved phenylalanine or tryptophan, likely indicating a read error. The chain combines TRBV15 with TRBJ1-1, with TRBD1 matching 10 bases. Germline V CDR1 and CDR2: LNHNV, YYDKDF (reference sequence). This CDR3 comprises 16 residues. V shed 5 bases and J 5 bases; nucleotides not matched to a gene: 11. The CDR3 region has the DNA TGTGCCACCAGCTCCCTAGGGGGGACAGGGGAGACTGAAGCTTTCTCT. Translating gives CATSSLGGTGETEAFS.